Listed below are T cell receptor beta chains from one sample, sequenced in a study of shared clonotypes between healthy human individuals. Profiling relied on immunoSEQ multiplex PCR, and the TCRdb table lists in-frame clones only, not all of them. The sample carries roughly 1,100,000 clones, about 70% recorded once. Material for sequencing was memory CD4+ T cells sorted from blood. The receptor source for this set is a man between 18 and 35 years old in good health. Each CDR3 is given with its conserved first and last residue. D genes are given only for firm matches. Size tells how often a clone was seen (once, few, many) or the class of an expanded clone, and some rows leave it out.

j_call v_call d_call clone_size cdr3_nt cdr3_aa
TRBJ1-1 TRBV19 TRBD1 many TGTGCCAGTAGGAGGACAGGGAGTACTGAAGCTTTCTTT CASRRTGSTEAFF
TRBJ1-5 TRBV28 TRBD1 few TGTGCCAGCAGTTTACTACAGGGGGCCCTAAGCAATCAGCCCCAGCATTTT CASSLLQGALSNQPQHF
TRBJ2-7 TRBV2 . . TGTGCCAGCAGTGAGGGGCTGCAGGGCTTAAAGGGTTCCTACGAGCAGTACTTC CASSEGLQGLKGSYEQYF
TRBJ1-1 TRBV6-5 TRBD1 . TGTGCCAGCAGCACGACAGGGGCGAGCACTGAAGCTTTCTTT CASSTTGASTEAFF
TRBJ2-7 TRBV18 TRBD2 . TGTGCCAGCTCACCAACTAGCGGAAACTACGAGCAGTACTTC CASSPTSGNYEQYF
TRBJ1-3 TRBV7-8 . few TGTGCCAGCAGCTCGGGGTTAGGCAGAAACACCATATATTTT CASSSGLGRNTIYF
TRBJ2-7 TRBV19 TRBD1 . TGTGCCAGTAGTACTCCGGGACAGGGGAGCGAGCAGTACTTC CASSTPGQGSEQYF
TRBJ1-4 TRBV19 . . TGTGCCAGTAGTATAGGTTCGGTCGGGAATGAAAAACTGTTTTTT CASSIGSVGNEKLFF
TRBJ1-5 TRBV7-8 . . TGTGCCAGCAGCTCGGGGGGAAATCAGCCCCAGCATTTT CASSSGGNQPQHF
TRBJ2-2 TRBV19 . few TGTGCCAGTAGTTTGGGGCTAGGGACGACCGGGGAGCTGTTTTTT CASSLGLGTTGELFF
TRBJ1-4 TRBV7-9 TRBD1 . TGTGCCAGCAGCCCCGGACAGGGGATTTATGAAAAACTGTTTTTT CASSPGQGIYEKLFF
TRBJ2-7 TRBV9 TRBD2 . TGTGCCAGCAGCGTGTCCGGGACTATGCGCCACGAGCAGTACTTC CASSVSGTMRHEQYF
TRBJ1-2 TRBV18 . . TGTGCCAGCTCCCCCGGGGCAGCTCAGAACTATGGCTACACCTTC CASSPGAAQNYGYTF
TRBJ2-5 TRBV7-6 . . TGTGCCAGCAGCCCTGTTTTAGGCGGAGAGACCCAGTACTTC CASSPVLGGETQYF
TRBJ1-3 TRBV4-3 . few TGCGCCAGCAGCCAAGAAGGGGCGGCTGGAAACACCATATATTTT CASSQEGAAGNTIYF
TRBJ2-5 TRBV19 TRBD1 . TGTGCCAGTAGCTCACAGGGGATGCAAGGGACCCAGTACTTC CASSSQGMQGTQYF
TRBJ2-3 TRBV2 . once TGTGCCAGCAGCGGAACCGGGACACGGGTGGGAGATACGCAGTATTTT CASSGTGTRVGDTQYF
TRBJ1-1 TRBV6-6 . . TGTGCCAGCATCGCCGCCTTTGAAGCTTTCTTT CASIAAFEAFF
TRBJ2-7 TRBV6-5 . . TGTGCCAGCAGTTCATTATGGTTGGAGCAGTACTTC CASSSLWLEQYF
TRBJ2-7 TRBV9 TRBD1 once TGTGCCAGCAGCCCGACCGGGACAGGGTATTACGAGCAGTACTTC CASSPTGTGYYEQYF
TRBJ2-7 TRBV11-2 . . TGTGCCAGCAGCCCCGCTAGCGACCAAGCCTACGAGCAGTACTTC CASSPASDQAYEQYF
TRBJ1-4 TRBV6-1 . few TGTGCCAGCAGTAGGACTCCAACTAATGAAAAACTGTTTTTT CASSRTPTNEKLFF
TRBJ2-6 TRBV7-9 . . TGTGCCAGCAGCCTAATTGGGGGCTCTGGGGCCAACGTCCTGACTTTC CASSLIGGSGANVLTF
TRBJ2-3 TRBV28 TRBD2 . TGTGCCAGCCGGGGGGAAAGCGCCGGGCTCACAGATACGCAGTATTTT CASRGESAGLTDTQYF